Each of the 20 T cell receptor beta chains below was sequenced from the same sample in a study of OX40 agonist ivuxolimab in advanced cancers. Generated by immunoSEQ multiplex PCR, the TCRdb table keeps only in-frame clones and is missing some. This table holds about 61,000 clones, under 85% found once. The starting material was CD4+ or CD8+ T cells sorted from blood, obtained in a trial of the OX40 agonist ivuxolimab. The receptors shown here come from an adult with an advanced solid tumor such as melanoma, head and neck, liver or kidney cancer.

V usage is TRBV18 and J usage is TRBJ2-6; 10 positions match TRBD1. In germline, CDR1 is KGHSH, CDR2 LQKENI. The CDR3 loop spans 20 amino acids. The trim removed 1 base at V and 0 bases at J, leaving 9 bases unmatched. In DNA, the CDR3 is TGTGCCAGCTCACCACTATCTGGGACAGGGGACAACTCTGGGGCCAACGTCCTGACTTTC. Residues: CASSPLSGTGDNSGANVLTF. The variable domain in full, completed from reference TRBV18 and TRBJ2-6, reads NAGVMQNPRHLVRRRGQEARLRCSPMKGHSHVYWYRQLPEEGLKFMVYLQKENIIDESGMPKERFSAEFPKEGPSILRIQQVVRGDSAAYFCASSPLSGTGDNSGANVLTFGAGSRLTVL.

V and J are TRBV7-8 and TRBJ1-5, with D possibly being TRBD1 (6 bases). The length of the CDR3 is 16 residues. Trimming left V 1 base short and J 4 bases short, with 14 bases between. CDR1 is SGHVS, CDR2 FQNEAQ, per germline. CDR3: CASSLGHRAINQPQHF. The CDR3 nucleotides read TGTGCCAGCAGCTTAGGCCACAGGGCGATAAATCAGCCCCAGCATTTT.

This sequence joins TRBV6-4 and TRBJ2-6; D not certain. The CDR3 length is 14 residues. From germline, CDR1 is MRHNA and CDR2 SNTAGT. V lost 1 base and J lost 0, with 1 base in between. The CDR3 region is CASSDYSGANVLTF. The CDR3 DNA reads as TGTGCCAGCAGTGACTACTCTGGGGCCAACGTCCTGACTTTC.

This clone was seen only a few times. The chain has TRBV9 and TRBJ2-2; no clear D. The CDR3 is 15 amino acids. Germline CDR1 reads SGDLS; CDR2 reads YYNGEE. The V end lost 3 bases, the J end lost 5 bases, and 14 bases lay between the germline ends. The CDR3 is CASSGGELWTGELFF. The CDR3 DNA sequence: TGTGCCAGCAGCGGGGGTGAATTGTGGACCGGGGAGCTGTTTTTT.

This sequence joins TRBV5-1 and TRBJ2-5; 9 bases are shared with TRBD1. Germline V gene lookup returns CDR1 SGHRS and CDR2 YFSETQ. V gave up 1 base and J gave up 3 bases; unmatched junction bases: 1. The CDR3 contains 14 residues. The CDR3 sequence is CASSLTGGEETQYF. The CDR3 DNA reads as TGCGCCAGCAGCTTGACAGGGGGCGAAGAGACCCAGTACTTC.

The V call is TRBV6-1, the J call TRBJ2-7; 9 positions match TRBD2. Losses at the gene ends were 2 bases for V and 9 bases for J; bases not matched to a gene: 11. Per the germline V gene, CDR1 is MNHNS and CDR2 is SASEGT. The CDR3 has 15 amino acids. The CDR3 coding sequence is TGTGCCAGCAGTGAACAGGCGGCGGGGGGGCTGTTGCAGTACTTC. Amino acid sequence: CASSEQAAGGLLQYF.

The sample holds one count of this clone. The V and J genes are TRBV6-6 and TRBJ1-5, with TRBD1 identical over 7 bases. This CDR3 has 14 residues. In germline, CDR1 is MNHNY, CDR2 SVGAGI (reference sequence). V lost 10 bases, J lost 1 base, and 7 bases stayed unmatched. In nucleotides, the CDR3 is TGTGCCACAGGGGGGGTTCAAAGCAATCAGCCCCAGCATTTT. This codes for CATGGVQSNQPQHF.

The chain recombines TRBV28 with TRBJ1-6; tentatively, D is TRBD1 (6 bases). The germline V gene has CDR1 MDHEN and CDR2 SYDVKM. The germline V and J ends were trimmed by 5 bases and 0 bases, with 17 bases remaining between them. The CDR3 is 18 amino acids. The CDR3 DNA follows: TGTGCCAGCAGTACCTCGGGACAAATGGGCTCCTATAATTCACCCCTCCACTTT. It codes for CASSTSGQMGSYNSPLHF. Variable domain in full (rest from reference TRBV28 and TRBJ1-6): DVKVTQSSRYLVKRTGEKVFLECVQDMDHENMFWYRQDPGLGLRLIYFSYDVKMKEKGDIPEGYSVSREKKERFSLILESASTNQTSMYLCASSTSGQMGSYNSPLHFGNGTRLTVT.

CDR3 DNA: TGTGCCAGCAGTTTATACCGCCAGGGAACTGAAGCTTTCTTT. Protein: CASSLYRQGTEAFF. The V and J genes are TRBV28 and TRBJ1-1; a possible D gene is TRBD1 (5 bases). The CDR3 consists of 14 residues. The V gene lost 1 base and the J gene lost 5 bases, with 11 bases spanning the gap. Germline assignment: CDR1 MDHEN and CDR2 SYDVKM.

A note on this clone: Other DNA sequences in this sample translate to the same CDR3. The chain combines TRBV6-4 with TRBJ2-3, with D maybe TRBD1 (5 bases). This CDR3 region has 14 residues. Trimming pared 2 bases from V and 2 bases from J, leaving 8 bases between. Germline values: CDR1 MRHNA, CDR2 SNTAGT. The CDR3 nucleotides are TGTGCCAGCAGTGACAGGGGAATCACAGATACGCAGTATTTT. Protein: CASSDRGITDTQYF.

This rearrangement joins TRBV5-1 to TRBJ2-7; the match to TRBD1 covers 8 bases. Germline V gives CDR1 SGHRS, CDR2 YFSETQ. The V segment lost 4 bases and the J segment 6 bases; nucleotides outside the gene matches: 9. CDR3 length equals 14 residues. The CDR3 here is CASSRGEDRAEQYF. The CDR3 DNA is TGCGCCAGCAGCAGAGGTGAGGACAGGGCCGAGCAGTACTTC.

The chain is built from TRBV4-2 and TRBJ2-2; perhaps D is TRBD1 or TRBD2 (5 bases each). CDR1 LGHNA and CDR2 YNFKEQ come from the germline V gene. The length of the CDR3 is 17 residues. The germline V and J ends were trimmed by 1 base and 1 base, with 13 bases remaining between them. The CDR3 loop is CASSQVVGAGNTGELFF. DNA of the CDR3: TGTGCCAGCAGCCAAGTGGTCGGGGCGGGGAACACCGGGGAGCTGTTTTTT.

This clone showed up just a few times. The gene calls are TRBV6-5 and TRBJ2-3, with D uncertain. CDR3 length: 11 residues. From germline, CDR1 is MNHEY and CDR2 SVGAGI. The V end lost 2 bases, the J end lost 15 bases, and 12 bases lay between the germline ends. CDR3 coding DNA: TGTGCCAGCAGTTACCGCTCGTCCGTCTATTTT. It encodes CASSYRSSVYF.

This clone was detected a few times. The CDR3 DNA reads TGCGCCAGCAGCCAAGAAAAAACCGGATATGGCTACACCTTC. It encodes CASSQEKTGYGYTF. This sequence joins TRBV4-3 and TRBJ1-2; no clear D. V lost 0 bases, J lost 5 bases, and 10 bases lay in between. Per germline, CDR1 LGHNA and CDR2 YSLEER. This CDR3 comprises 14 residues.

CDR3 coding DNA: TGTGCCAGCAGCTTGGCCGACAGGGCCAATCAGCCCCAGCATTTT. This gives the protein CASSLADRANQPQHF. The genes are TRBV5-6 and TRBJ1-5, with TRBD1 matching over 7 bases. The CDR3 covers 15 residues. Germline V gene lookup returns CDR1 SGHDT and CDR2 YYEEEE. The V and J ends lost 0 bases and 3 bases, in that order; junction bases with no gene match: 3.

The CDR3 loop reads CASSSGVFRDQPQHF. CDR3 DNA: TGTGCCAGCAGCTCGGGGGTATTCAGAGATCAGCCCCAGCATTTT. The chain combines TRBV7-9 with TRBJ1-5, with D possibly TRBD1 on 5 matching bases. CDR3 length: 15 amino acids. From germline, CDR1 is SEHNR and CDR2 FQNEAQ (reference sequence). The germline V and J ends were trimmed by 4 bases and 5 bases, with 15 bases remaining between them.

The V call is TRBV28, the J call TRBJ2-7, with no clear D. CDR1 and CDR2 (germline): MDHEN, SYDVKM. The CDR3 covers 11 residues. Trimming removed 3 bases at V and 9 bases at J, with 9 bases between. The CDR3 sequence: CASSFIGGQYF. For the CDR3, the DNA is TGTGCCAGCAGTTTCATAGGCGGGCAGTACTTC.

V gene TRBV19 combines with J gene TRBJ1-1, with a possible D match to TRBD1 (5 bases). Trimming cost V 6 bases and J 1 base, with 12 bases left between them. CDR1 and CDR2 from the germline V gene are LNHDA and SQIVND (reference sequence). The CDR3 has 14 residues. The CDR3 coding sequence is TGTGCCAGTAGCCTCTCTAGGGGGAACACTGAAGCTTTCTTT. Its translation: CASSLSRGNTEAFF.

This rearrangement joins TRBV29-1 to TRBJ1-1; D possibly corresponds to TRBD1 (5 bases). CDR1 and CDR2 (germline): SQVTM, ANQGSEA. The V gene lost 3 bases and the J gene lost 4 bases, with 15 bases spanning the gap. The CDR3 is 14 amino acids. CDR3 sequence: CSVDPQGKSTEAFF. As DNA, the CDR3 is TGCAGCGTTGATCCTCAGGGCAAGAGCACTGAAGCTTTCTTT. Complete variable domain (other parts from reference TRBV29-1 and TRBJ1-1): SAVISQKPSRDICQRGTSLTIQCQVDSQVTMMFWYRQQPGQSLTLIATANQGSEATYESGFVIDKFPISRPNLTFSTLTVSNMSPEDSSIYLCSVDPQGKSTEAFFGQGTRLTVV.

The chain recombines TRBV2 with TRBJ1-6; D call uncertain. Germline V gene lookup returns CDR1 SNHLY and CDR2 FYNNEI. The CDR3 consists of 14 residues. Trimming stripped 3 bases from V and 8 bases from J, with 11 bases between. CDR3 nucleotide sequence: TGTGCCAGCAGTGACCAGGCCCCTCATTCACCCCTCCACTTT. Its translation is CASSDQAPHSPLHF. Based on the CDR3 plus reference TRBV2 and TRBJ1-6, the full variable domain is EPEVTQTPSHQVTQMGQEVILRCVPISNHLYFYWYRQILGQKVEFLVSFYNNEISEKSEIFDDQFSVERPDGSNFTLKIRSTKLEDSAMYFCASSDQAPHSPLHFGNGTRLTVT.